This is a list of T cell receptor beta chains from one sample in a study of T cell repertoires in cytomegalovirus infection. These receptors have no known antigen. TCRdb independently ran MiXCR on the reads; one entry per CDR3 protein. The sample has approximately 270,000 distinct CDR3 sequences; approximately 22% are singletons. Sequences were derived from cultured PBMCs, sampled from culture after CMV antigen stimulation. The receptors come from a human donor in good health (CMV status not recorded). Some clones in this sample may be carry-over from other donors' samples. The CDR3 runs from the conserved cysteine through the conserved F or W. The order of the fields is D gene, clone size, J gene, V gene, CDR3 DNA, CDR3 protein. The D gene is left open where the match is weak. The listing skips clone size in some rows; elsewhere it reads once, few, many or a size class.

TRBD2 few TRBJ2-1 TRBV11-3 TGTGCCAGCAGCCCAGCCGGTGGGAGCGGGAGGGCCGGGGACAATGAGCAGTTCTTC CASSPAGGSGRAGDNEQFF
TRBD2 many TRBJ2-3 TRBV4-3 TGCGCCAGCAGCCAACTAGCGGGGGCCACAGATACGCAGTATTTT CASSQLAGATDTQYF
. . TRBJ2-3 TRBV28 TGTGCCAGCAGTTCCCGCCTGACGGTGCGGGGTACGCAGTATTTT CASSSRLTVRGTQYF
. . TRBJ2-7 TRBV13 TGTGCCAGCAGCTTAGGTGGAGGGGCTCACGAGCAGTACTTC CASSLGGGAHEQYF
. few TRBJ1-2 TRBV2 TGTGCCAGCAGTGATGGGGGAGTGGGCCATGGCTACACCTTC CASSDGGVGHGYTF
TRBD2 many TRBJ2-2 TRBV12-3/TRBV12-4 TGTGCCAGCAGTTCACGACTAGCGGGAGGCACCGGGGAGCTGTTTTTT CASSSRLAGGTGELFF
. few TRBJ1-2 TRBV7-8 TGTGCCAGCAGCGATCGACCGGGACACCTTTATGGCTACACCTTC CASSDRPGHLYGYTF
TRBD1 . TRBJ1-4 TRBV7-9 TGTGCCAGCAGCTTGGAGGGACAGGGGAGTGAAAAACTGTTTTTT CASSLEGQGSEKLFF
TRBD2 . TRBJ2-2 TRBV28 TGTGCCAGCAGTACCATCGGACTAGCGGGAGAACTACCGAACACCGGGGAGCTGTTTTTT CASSTIGLAGELPNTGELFF
. . TRBJ1-1 TRBV6-2/TRBV6-3 TGTGCCAGCAGTCGACCCGATTTGCTGAACACTGAAGCTTTCTTT CASSRPDLLNTEAFF
. . TRBJ2-2 TRBV7-9 TGTGCCAGTCTGCTAGGGACGGGCGGGGAGCTGTTTTTT CASLLGTGGELFF
. . TRBJ2-4 TRBV7-9 TGTGCCAGCAGCACCTGGCCAGGGGCCCTGGGGAACATTCAGTACTTC CASSTWPGALGNIQYF
TRBD2 few TRBJ2-3 TRBV20-1 TGCAGTGCTAGGACTAGCGATAGCACAGATACGCAGTATTTT CSARTSDSTDTQYF
. few TRBJ1-1 TRBV25-1 TGTGCCAGCAGTGAATCGGGACAGAACACTGAAGCTTTCTTT CASSESGQNTEAFF
. few TRBJ1-3 TRBV7-9 TGTGCCAGCAGCCCCCAGGCTGACGGAAACACCATATATTTT CASSPQADGNTIYF
TRBD1 many TRBJ2-1 TRBV7-8 TGTGCCAGCAGCTTAGCGTGGACAGGGGGCCGTGAGCAGTTCTTC CASSLAWTGGREQFF
TRBD2 . TRBJ2-3 TRBV7-3 TGTGCCAGCAGCCTTAGCGGGAGAGCGACAGATACGCAGTATTTT CASSLSGRATDTQYF
. . TRBJ1-2 TRBV7-9 TGTGCCAGCCTGGACGGGGGCGACTATGGCTACACCTTC CASLDGGDYGYTF